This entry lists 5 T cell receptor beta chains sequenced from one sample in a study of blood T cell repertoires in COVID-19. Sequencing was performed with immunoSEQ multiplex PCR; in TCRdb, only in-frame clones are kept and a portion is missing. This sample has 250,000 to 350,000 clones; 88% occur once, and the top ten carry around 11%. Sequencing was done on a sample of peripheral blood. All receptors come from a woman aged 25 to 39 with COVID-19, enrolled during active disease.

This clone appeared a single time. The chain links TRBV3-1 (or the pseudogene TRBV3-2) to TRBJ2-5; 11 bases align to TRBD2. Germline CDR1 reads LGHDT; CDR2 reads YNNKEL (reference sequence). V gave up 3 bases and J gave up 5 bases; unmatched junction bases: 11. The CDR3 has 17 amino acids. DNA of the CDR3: TGTGCCAGCAGCCACGGAAGACTAGCGGGAAGGTGGGAGACCCAGTACTTC. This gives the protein CASSHGRLAGRWETQYF.

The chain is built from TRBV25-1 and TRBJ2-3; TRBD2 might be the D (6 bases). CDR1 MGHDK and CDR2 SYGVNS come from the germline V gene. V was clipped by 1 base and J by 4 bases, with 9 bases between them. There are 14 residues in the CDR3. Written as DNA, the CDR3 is TGTGCCAGCAGTGAATGGGCTAGCGCAGATACGCAGTATTTT. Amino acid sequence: CASSEWASADTQYF.

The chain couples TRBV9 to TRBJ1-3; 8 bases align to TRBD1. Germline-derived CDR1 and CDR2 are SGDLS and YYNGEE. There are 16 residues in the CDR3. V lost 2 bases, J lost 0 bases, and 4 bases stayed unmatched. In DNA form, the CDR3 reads TGTGCCAGCAGCGTCGACACAGGGGGCTCTGGAAACACCATATATTTT. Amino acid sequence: CASSVDTGGSGNTIYF.

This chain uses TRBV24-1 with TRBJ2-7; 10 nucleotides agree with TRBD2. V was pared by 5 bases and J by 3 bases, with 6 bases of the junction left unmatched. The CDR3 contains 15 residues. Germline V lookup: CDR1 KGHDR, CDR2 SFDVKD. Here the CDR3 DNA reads TGTGCCACCAGTGCTGGGACTAGCGTATGCTACGAGCAGTACTTC. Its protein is CATSAGTSVCYEQYF.

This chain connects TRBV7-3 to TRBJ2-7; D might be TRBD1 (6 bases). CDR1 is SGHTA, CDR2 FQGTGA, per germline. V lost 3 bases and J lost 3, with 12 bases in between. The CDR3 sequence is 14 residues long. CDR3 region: CASSFGGHNYEQYF. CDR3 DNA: TGTGCCAGCAGCTTTGGGGGACATAACTACGAGCAGTACTTC.